Included here is one TCR beta chain sequence, with context. Its antigen has not been determined. Base qualities are not provided; no much larger clone lies one nucleotide away. From the cysteine through the phenylalanine, the CDR3 covers 15 amino acids. Here the CDR3 DNA is all that survives: 45 bases in frame from base 1. The germline V gene gives CDR1 as KGHSH and CDR2 as LQKENI. V loses 0 bases at its end and J loses 4 bases; junction bases beyond the gene matches: 4. This entry comes from a study of OX40 agonist ivuxolimab in advanced cancers. At the level of the whole study: Ivuxolimab, which targeted the costimulatory receptor OX40 (CD134), was an agonistic, fully human IgG2 monoclonal antibody. Intravenous ivuxolimab was administered to patients every 2 weeks at six dose levels: 0.01, 0.1, 0.3, 1.5, 3 and 10 mg/kg. Of the 52 patients in dose escalation, around 20 had hepatocellular carcinoma, some 15 had melanoma, 9 had renal cell carcinoma and 9 had head and neck cancer. In the dose-escalation cohort, 65% to 85% of patients were male, and the mean age was roughly 56 years with a range of roughly 23 to 79. Prior anti-PD-1, anti-PD-L1 or anti-CTLA-4 therapy was permitted, and 35% to 40% of dose-escalation patients had received checkpoint inhibitors. Partial responses occurred in three dose-escalation patients, of whom one had hepatocellular carcinoma and two had cutaneous melanoma. Peripheral TCRbeta sequencing was intended to test whether TCR sequence diversity was altered and clonal T-cell expansion was caused by ivuxolimab. The monotherapy dose-escalation portion (N of about 49 patients) of the phase I ivuxolimab trial is reported in the paper. General study outcomes and caveats: In partial responders in the 0.1-3.0 mg/kg groups, normalized peripheral clonal expansion was found to be among the lowest, especially among CD8+ T cells. At doses of 0.1 to 3.0 mg/kg, clonal expansion of both CD4+ and CD8+ T cells in blood was seen between baseline and week 6. Which antigens the clonally expanded peripheral T cells were specific for was not determined. Low levels of normalized T-cell clonal expansion were also shown by some nonresponding patients. On average, CD8+ T cells showed more expanded clones than CD4+ T cells after ivuxolimab.

Patients with a history of autoimmune disease or receiving systemic immunosuppression were excluded from the trial. In every dose cohort, peripheral blood was drawn for TCR sequencing at baseline, cycle 4 day 1, and cycle 7 day 1. The samples were taken from a phase I, first-in-human, multicenter, open-label dose-escalation trial of ivuxolimab. Adults with locally advanced or metastatic head and neck squamous cell, hepatocellular, melanoma or renal cell carcinoma were enrolled in the trial. CD4+ and CD8+ T cells were sorted separately from peripheral blood before TCR sequencing. Genomic DNA was extracted from sorted cells for sequencing of the TCRbeta CDR3 region. The immunoSEQ Assay was used to sequence the TCRbeta CDR3 regions. TCRdb retrieved this table from immuneACCESS and kept in-frame rearrangements only. Not all clones are present; in checked studies, unresolved V genes account for under half, and no reason is known for the remainder. This sample is represented by under 80,000 clones; 75% to 90% of them were singletons. Of the sample, under 4.5% is held by the ten largest clones.

The chain links TRBV18 with TRBJ2-7; TRBD1 lines up with 9 middle nucleotides. The sample here was CD4+ or CD8+ T cells sorted from blood, taken in a trial of the OX40 agonist ivuxolimab. The TCR originated in an adult with an advanced solid tumor such as melanoma, head and neck, liver or kidney cancer. CDR3 region: CASSPPGQGLYEQYF. The bases are TGTGCCAGCTCACCACCGGGACAGGGACTATACGAGCAGTACTTC. Here the CDR3 is joined to the reference TRBV18 and TRBJ2-7 genes, and the full variable domain is: NAGVMQNPRHLVRRRGQEARLRCSPMKGHSHVYWYRQLPEEGLKFMVYLQKENIIDESGMPKERFSAEFPKEGPSILRIQQVVRGDSAAYFCASSPPGQGLYEQYFGPGTRLTVT.